Listed here are 5 T cell receptor beta chains from one sample, sequenced in a study of Ad26.COV2.S vaccination and SARS-CoV-2 variants (dated by TCRdb to 2020 to 2023). What this sample's treatment or condition label stands for: 15 to 20 received Ad26.COV2.S at low or high dose, single or two shots; 5 received placebo; per-sample allocation not given. For vaccine and placebo recipients, repertoires were sequenced using samples collected on day 63 after the first injection. The method was the immunoSEQ multiplex PCR assay. TCRdb re-hosts the immuneACCESS table, in-frame sequences only. Its copies lack some clones; in the studies checked, an unresolved V gene accounts for under half of them, and the cause for the rest is not known. The sample table shows about 440,000 clones, and around 91% are seen once. Of the sample, approximately 4.3% is held by the ten largest clones. This material consisted of peripheral blood, taken in a trial of Ad26.COV2.S vaccine versus placebo. These receptor sequences come from a person between 18 and 65 years old who received the Ad26.COV2.S COVID-19 vaccine or a placebo.

This chain links TRBV18 with TRBJ2-1, with a possible D match to TRBD2 (7 bases). Germline V CDR1 and CDR2: KGHSH, LQKENI. The V and J ends lost 1 base and 3 bases respectively, with 13 bases between them. The CDR3 is 16 amino acids. The chain's CDR3 is CASSPRGGRNYNEQFF. The CDR3 DNA reads TGTGCCAGCTCACCACGGGGGGGCAGGAACTACAATGAGCAGTTCTTC.

The rearrangement joins TRBV14 to TRBJ2-2; 7 bases are shared with TRBD1. Per germline, CDR1 SGHDN and CDR2 FVKESK. The CDR3 length is 17 residues. V shed 4 bases, J shed 1 base, and the junction held 9 bases outside the gene matches. The CDR3 bases are TGTGCCAGCAGCCGAGTTAGGGGACAGTTGAACACCGGGGAGCTGTTTTTT. This sequence encodes CASSRVRGQLNTGELFF.

The rearrangement links TRBV9 to TRBJ2-1; 12 bases agree with TRBD2. Germline CDR1 SGDLS, CDR2 YYNGEE. V gave up 3 bases and J gave up 4 bases; unmatched junction bases: 8. CDR3 length: 17 residues. The CDR3 DNA reads as TGTGCCAGCAGCGGGGGGAGGACTAGCGGGAAATACAATGAGCAGTTCTTC. It encodes CASSGGRTSGKYNEQFF.

The gene calls are TRBV28 and TRBJ2-7; TRBD2 aligns across 15 bases. After removal of 5 bases from V and 9 bases from J, the junction contained 8 bases not matched to a gene. This CDR3 region has 15 residues. Germline CDR1 is MDHEN and CDR2 is SYDVKM. The CDR3 is CASSPRTSGRAGQYF. The DNA of the CDR3 is TGTGCCAGCAGTCCCAGGACTAGCGGGAGGGCGGGGCAGTACTTC.

The CDR3 spells CASTLFPSRKETQYF. The DNA for the CDR3 is TGTGCCAGCACCCTCTTCCCCTCGCGCAAAGAGACCCAGTACTTC. The V call is TRBV2, the J call TRBJ2-5, with D uncertain. Trimming pared 7 bases from V and 3 bases from J, leaving 18 bases between. Germline V gene sequence: CDR1 SNHLY, CDR2 FYNNEI. This CDR3 is built from 15 residues.